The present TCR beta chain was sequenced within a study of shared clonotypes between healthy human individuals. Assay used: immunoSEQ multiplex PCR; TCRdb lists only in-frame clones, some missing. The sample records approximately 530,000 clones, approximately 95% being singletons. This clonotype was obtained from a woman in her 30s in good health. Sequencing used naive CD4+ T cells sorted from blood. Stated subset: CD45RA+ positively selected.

The chain's CDR3 is CASSLGGMGTEAFF. The CDR3 DNA follows: TGTGCCAGCAGCTTGGGTGGGATGGGGACCGAAGCTTTCTTT. This chain joins TRBV5-2 and TRBJ1-1. TRBV5-2 is a recognized pseudogene. The CDR3 runs 14 residues.